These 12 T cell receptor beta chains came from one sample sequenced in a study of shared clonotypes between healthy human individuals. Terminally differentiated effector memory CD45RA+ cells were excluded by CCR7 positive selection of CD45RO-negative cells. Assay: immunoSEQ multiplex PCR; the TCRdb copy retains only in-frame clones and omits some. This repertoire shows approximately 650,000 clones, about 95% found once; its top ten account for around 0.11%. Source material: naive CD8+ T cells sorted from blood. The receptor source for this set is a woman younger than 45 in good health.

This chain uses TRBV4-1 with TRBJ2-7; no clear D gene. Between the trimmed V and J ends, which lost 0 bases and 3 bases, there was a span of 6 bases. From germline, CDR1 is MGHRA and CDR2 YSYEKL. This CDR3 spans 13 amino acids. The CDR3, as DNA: TGCGCCAGCAGCCAAGATAGCTACTACGAGCAGTACTTC. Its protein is CASSQDSYYEQYF.

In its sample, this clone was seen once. CDR3 sequence: CASSEGFGSTGELFF. CDR3 bases: TGCGCCAGCAGTGAAGGTTTTGGCTCCACCGGGGAGCTGTTTTTT. The chain couples TRBV10-1 to TRBJ2-2; D ambiguous. CDR1 and CDR2 from the germline V gene are WNHNN and SYGVQD (reference sequence). The CDR3 runs to 15 residues. The V end lost 3 bases, the J end lost 4 bases, and 12 bases lay between the germline ends.

The CDR3: CASKSGGVGYTF. The CDR3 region has the DNA TGTGCCAGCAAATCAGGGGGCGTTGGCTACACCTTC. The rearrangement links TRBV27 to TRBJ1-2; 8 bases line up with TRBD1. The CDR3 sequence is 12 residues long. Trimming at V came to 7 bases and at J to 7 bases, leaving 5 bases not matched to a gene. In germline, CDR1 is MNHEY, CDR2 SMNVEV (reference sequence).

As DNA, the CDR3 is TGCAGCGTTGAAGCCAAAGGGCGGACTCCCCTTACCATCCTTTTTGGGAATGAGCAGTTCTTC. Its translation: CSVEAKGRTPLTILFGNEQFF. The chain employs TRBV29-1 and TRBJ2-1, with D maybe TRBD2 (5 bases). This CDR3 has 21 residues. V gave up 1 base and J gave up 7 bases, with 35 bases separating them. Germline V gene data show CDR1 as SQVTM and CDR2 as ANQGSEA.

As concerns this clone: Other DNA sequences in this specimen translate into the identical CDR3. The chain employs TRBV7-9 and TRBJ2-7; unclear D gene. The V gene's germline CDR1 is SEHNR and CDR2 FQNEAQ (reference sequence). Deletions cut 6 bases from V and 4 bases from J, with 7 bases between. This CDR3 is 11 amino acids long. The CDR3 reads CASSFSYEQYF. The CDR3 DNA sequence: TGTGCCAGCAGTTTCTCGTACGAGCAGTACTTC.

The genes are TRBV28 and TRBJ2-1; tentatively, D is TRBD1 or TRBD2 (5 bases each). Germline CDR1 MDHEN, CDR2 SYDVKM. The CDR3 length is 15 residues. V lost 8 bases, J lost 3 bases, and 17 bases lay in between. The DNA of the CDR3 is TGTGCCAGCTACCGTTCGTGGGACGTCTACAATGAGCAGTTCTTC. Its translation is CASYRSWDVYNEQFF.

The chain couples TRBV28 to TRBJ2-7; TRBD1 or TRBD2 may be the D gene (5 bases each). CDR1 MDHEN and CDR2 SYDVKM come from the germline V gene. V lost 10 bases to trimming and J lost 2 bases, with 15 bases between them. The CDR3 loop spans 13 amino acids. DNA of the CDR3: TGTGCCACCGGGGACGACAGCGCCTACGAGCAGTACTTC. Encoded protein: CATGDDSAYEQYF. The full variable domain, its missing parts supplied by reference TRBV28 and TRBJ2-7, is DVKVTQSSRYLVKRTGEKVFLECVQDMDHENMFWYRQDPGLGLRLIYFSYDVKMKEKGDIPEGYSVSREKKERFSLILESASTNQTSMYLCATGDDSAYEQYFGPGTRLTVT.

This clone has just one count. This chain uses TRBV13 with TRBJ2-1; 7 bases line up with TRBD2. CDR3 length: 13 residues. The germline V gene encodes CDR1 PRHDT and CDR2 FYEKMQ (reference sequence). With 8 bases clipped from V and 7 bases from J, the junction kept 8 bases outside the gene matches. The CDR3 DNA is TGTGCCAGCGCAGGGAGGGGTACAAATGAGCAGTTCTTC. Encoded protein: CASAGRGTNEQFF.

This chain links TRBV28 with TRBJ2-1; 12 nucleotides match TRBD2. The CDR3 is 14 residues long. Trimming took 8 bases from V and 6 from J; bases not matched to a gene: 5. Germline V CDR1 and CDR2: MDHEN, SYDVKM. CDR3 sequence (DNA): TGTGCCAGCGGAGGACTAGCGGGACTCAATGAGCAGTTCTTC. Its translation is CASGGLAGLNEQFF. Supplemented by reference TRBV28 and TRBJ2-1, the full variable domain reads DVKVTQSSRYLVKRTGEKVFLECVQDMDHENMFWYRQDPGLGLRLIYFSYDVKMKEKGDIPEGYSVSREKKERFSLILESASTNQTSMYLCASGGLAGLNEQFFGPGTRLTVL.

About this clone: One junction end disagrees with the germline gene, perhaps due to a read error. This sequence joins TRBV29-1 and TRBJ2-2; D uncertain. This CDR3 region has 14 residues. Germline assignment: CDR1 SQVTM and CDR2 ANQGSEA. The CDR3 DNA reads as TGCAGCGCTGAAGTAGGGTCTTGGAACGGGGAGCTGTTTTTT. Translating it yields CSAEVGSWNGELFF.

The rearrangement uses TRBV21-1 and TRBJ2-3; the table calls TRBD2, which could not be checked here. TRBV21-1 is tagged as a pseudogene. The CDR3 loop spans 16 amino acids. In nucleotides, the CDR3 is TGTGCCAGCAGCAAAGTGGCGGGAGGGCCTGGAGATACGCAGTATTTT. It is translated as CASSKVAGGPGDTQYF.

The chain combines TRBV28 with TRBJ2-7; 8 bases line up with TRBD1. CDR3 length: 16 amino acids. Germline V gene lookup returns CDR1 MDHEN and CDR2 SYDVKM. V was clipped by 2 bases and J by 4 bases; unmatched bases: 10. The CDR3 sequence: CASSLISRQGPYEQYF. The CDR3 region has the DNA TGTGCCAGCAGTTTAATATCGAGACAGGGGCCTTACGAGCAGTACTTC.